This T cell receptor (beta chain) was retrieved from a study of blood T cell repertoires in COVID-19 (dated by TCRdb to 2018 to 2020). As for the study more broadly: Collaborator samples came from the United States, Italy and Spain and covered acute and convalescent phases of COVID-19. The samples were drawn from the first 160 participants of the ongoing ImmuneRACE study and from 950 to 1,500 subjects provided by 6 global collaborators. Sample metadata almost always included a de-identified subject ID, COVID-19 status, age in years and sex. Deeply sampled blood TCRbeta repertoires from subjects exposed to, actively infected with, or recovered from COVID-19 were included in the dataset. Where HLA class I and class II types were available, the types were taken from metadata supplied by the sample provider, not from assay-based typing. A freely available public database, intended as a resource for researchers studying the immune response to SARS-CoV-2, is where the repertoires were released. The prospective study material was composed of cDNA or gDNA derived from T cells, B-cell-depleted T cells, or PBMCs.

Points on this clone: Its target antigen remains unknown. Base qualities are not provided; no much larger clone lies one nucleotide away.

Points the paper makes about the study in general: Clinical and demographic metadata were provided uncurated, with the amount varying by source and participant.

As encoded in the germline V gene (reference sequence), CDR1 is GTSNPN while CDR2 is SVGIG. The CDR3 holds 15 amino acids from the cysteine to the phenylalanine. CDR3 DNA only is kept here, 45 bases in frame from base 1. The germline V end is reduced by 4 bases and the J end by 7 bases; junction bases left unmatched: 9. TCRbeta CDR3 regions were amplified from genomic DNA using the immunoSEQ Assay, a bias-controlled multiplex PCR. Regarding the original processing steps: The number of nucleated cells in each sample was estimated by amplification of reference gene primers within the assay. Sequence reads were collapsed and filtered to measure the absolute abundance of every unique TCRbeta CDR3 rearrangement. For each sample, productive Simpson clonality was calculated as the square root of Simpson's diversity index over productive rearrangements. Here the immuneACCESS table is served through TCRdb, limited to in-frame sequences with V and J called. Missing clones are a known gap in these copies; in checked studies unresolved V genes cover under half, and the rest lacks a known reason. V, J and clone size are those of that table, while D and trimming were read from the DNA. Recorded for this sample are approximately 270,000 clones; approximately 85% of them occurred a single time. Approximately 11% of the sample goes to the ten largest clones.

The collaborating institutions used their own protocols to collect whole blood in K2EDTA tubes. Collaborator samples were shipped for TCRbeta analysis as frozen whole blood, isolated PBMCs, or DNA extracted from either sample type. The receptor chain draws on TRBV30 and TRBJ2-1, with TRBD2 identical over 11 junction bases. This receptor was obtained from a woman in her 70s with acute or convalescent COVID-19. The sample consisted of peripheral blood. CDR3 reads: CAWTYLLAGVNEQFF. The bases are TGTGCCTGGACGTACTTACTAGCGGGGGTGAATGAGCAGTTCTTC.